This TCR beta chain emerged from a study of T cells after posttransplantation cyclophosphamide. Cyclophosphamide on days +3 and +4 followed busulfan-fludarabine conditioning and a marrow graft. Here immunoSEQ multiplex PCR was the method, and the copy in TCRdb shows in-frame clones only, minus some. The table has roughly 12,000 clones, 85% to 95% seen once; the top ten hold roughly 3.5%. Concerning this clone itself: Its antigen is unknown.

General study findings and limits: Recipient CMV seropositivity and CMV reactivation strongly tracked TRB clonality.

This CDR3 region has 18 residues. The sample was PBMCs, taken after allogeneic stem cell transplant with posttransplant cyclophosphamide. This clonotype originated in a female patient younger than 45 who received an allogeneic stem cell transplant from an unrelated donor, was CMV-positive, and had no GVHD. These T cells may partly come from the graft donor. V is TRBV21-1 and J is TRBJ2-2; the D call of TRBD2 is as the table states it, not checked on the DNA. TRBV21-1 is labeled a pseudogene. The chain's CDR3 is CASSKASSGGRNTGELFF. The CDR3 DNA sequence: TGTGCCAGCAGCAAAGCTAGTTCGGGGGGGAGGAACACCGGGGAGCTGTTTTTT.